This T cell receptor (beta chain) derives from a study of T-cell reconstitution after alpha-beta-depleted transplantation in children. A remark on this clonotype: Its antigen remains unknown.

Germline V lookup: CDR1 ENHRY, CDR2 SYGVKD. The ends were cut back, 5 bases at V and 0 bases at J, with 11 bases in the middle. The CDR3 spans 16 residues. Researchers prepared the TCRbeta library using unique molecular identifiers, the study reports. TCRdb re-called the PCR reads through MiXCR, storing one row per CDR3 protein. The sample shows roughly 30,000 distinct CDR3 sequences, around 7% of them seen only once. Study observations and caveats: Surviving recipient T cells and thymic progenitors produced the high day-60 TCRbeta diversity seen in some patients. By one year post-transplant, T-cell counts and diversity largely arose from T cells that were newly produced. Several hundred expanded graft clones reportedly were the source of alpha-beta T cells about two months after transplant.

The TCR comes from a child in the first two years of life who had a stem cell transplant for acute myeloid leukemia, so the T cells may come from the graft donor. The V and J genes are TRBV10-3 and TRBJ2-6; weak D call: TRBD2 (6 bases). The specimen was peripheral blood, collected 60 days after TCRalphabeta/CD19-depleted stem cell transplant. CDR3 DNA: TGTGCCATCAGTCCCGGAGGGTCCTCTGGGGCCAACGTCCTGACTTTC. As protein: CAISPGGSSGANVLTF.